These T cell receptor beta chains were read from a single sample in a study of cytomegalovirus exposure and HLA in healthy donors. Clones were sequenced by immunoSEQ multiplex PCR, and TCRdb holds only the in-frame ones, with some missing. Of 200,000 to 300,000 clones listed, approximately 84% are singletons. The sample comprised PBMCs. The receptor set was obtained from a woman in her thirties or forties in good health and CMV-seropositive. Each CDR3 is given with its conserved first and last residue. A D gene is named only where the DNA matches it firmly. Size tells how often a clone was seen (once, few, many) or the class of an expanded clone, and some rows leave it out.

NA,TRBJ2-2,TRBV7-9,NA,CASNPAGSVGELFF,TGTGCCAGCAACCCGGCAGGCTCGGTCGGGGAGCTGTTTTTT
NA,TRBJ2-7,TRBV5-6,TRBD2,CASSRSGRDVHEQYF,TGTGCCAGCAGCCGTAGCGGGAGGGACGTCCACGAGCAGTACTTC
NA,TRBJ1-1,TRBV5-6,NA,CASSSGTFVSEAFF,TGTGCCAGCAGCTCCGGGACTTTCGTTTCCGAAGCTTTCTTT
few,TRBJ2-3,TRBV9,TRBD2,CASSASQGLDLTDTQYF,TGTGCCAGCAGCGCCAGCCAGGGACTAGACCTCACAGATACGCAGTATTTT
NA,TRBJ2-5,TRBV6-6,NA,CASSLRGETQYF,TGTGCCAGCAGTCTCCGCGGGGAGACCCAGTACTTC
NA,TRBJ1-1,TRBV11-3,NA,CASSLEGRPNTEAFF,TGTGCCAGCAGCTTAGAGGGGAGACCGAACACTGAAGCTTTCTTT
NA,TRBJ2-7,TRBV18,NA,CASSPPAFYEQYF,TGTGCCAGCTCACCACCAGCGTTCTACGAGCAGTACTTC
NA,TRBJ2-1,TRBV14,NA,CASSQDLRTEQFF,TGTGCCAGCAGCCAAGATTTGCGTACTGAGCAGTTCTTC
NA,TRBJ1-2,TRBV27,TRBD1,CASSLSIMPGGGYTF,TGTGCCAGCAGTTTATCGATAATGCCAGGGGGAGGCTACACCTTC
NA,TRBJ2-1,TRBV5-1,TRBD2,CASSLVSGRGNEQFF,TGCGCCAGCAGCTTGGTTAGCGGGAGAGGCAATGAGCAGTTCTTC
NA,TRBJ2-1,TRBV19,TRBD1,CASSNWDRYNEQFF,TGTGCCAGTAGTAACTGGGACAGGTACAATGAGCAGTTCTTC